This T cell receptor beta chain was captured by sequencing in a study of cytomegalovirus exposure and HLA in healthy donors. Study-wide findings and caveats: Links to common viral pathogens appeared, in a later analysis, for several of the most significant clusters. Confirmation in vitro established that a few CMV-associated chains were specific for CMV antigens. Among TCR beta chains of equal frequency, HLA-associated ones were more clonally expanded in a later analysis.

Concerning this clone itself: Its antigen is still unknown.

With 60 Vbeta and 13 Jbeta primers, the PCR was carried out. Sequencing used immunoSEQ multiplex PCR; TCRdb keeps in-frame clones, though not all of them. The top ten hold 1.9% of the sample, which has 150,000 to 200,000 clones, roughly 77% seen once. This CDR3 spans 14 amino acids. V was trimmed by 7 bases and J by 4 bases, leaving 18 bases between them. Looked up from germline, CDR1 is SQVTM and CDR2 is ANQGSEA. The V call is TRBV29-1, the J call TRBJ2-3; maybe TRBD1 (6 bases). Material: PBMCs. This clonotype originated in a woman aged 18-29 years in good health and CMV-seronegative. CDR3 residues: CSGTTQGGADTQYF. CDR3 nucleotides: TGCAGCGGAACCACACAGGGTGGAGCAGATACGCAGTATTTT.